This T cell receptor (beta chain) originates from a study of blood T cells in healthy people across ages. The CDR3 totals 14 residues. Points on this clonotype: The antigen is unknown. A much larger clonotype is one base distant, so this may be a read error.

Notes on the study in general: A strong correlation was seen between TCR beta diversity and naive T cell percentage. Naive CD4+ cell counts and diversity both ran higher in long-lived than in aged donors. Age brought a roughly linear fall in TCR beta diversity measured per million T cells.

Sample-barcoded 5' priming and a J-beta primer mix drove a second PCR of roughly 6 to 12 cycles. Sequencing recovered at least 2.5 million CDR3-containing paired-end reads from each sample. TCRdb fed the 5' RACE reads into MiXCR, producing one record per CDR3 protein. The table lists about 1,500,000 distinct CDR3 sequences, 28% of them singletons, with 7.7% in the top ten. This sequence joins TRBV12-3 or TRBV12-4 and TRBJ2-4; the match to TRBD1 covers 7 bases. The J call may be wrong; the DNA end is better matched by TRBJ2-7. This receptor was taken from a woman in her twenties or thirties in good health. The sequenced sample consisted of blood. The CDR3 DNA reads as TGTGCCAGCAGGTCCCAGGGGGTAGACTACGAGCAGTACTTC. Encoded protein: CASRSQGVDYEQYF.